Presented here are 25 T cell receptor beta chains from one specimen sequenced in a study of blood T cell repertoires in COVID-19. Profiled with immunoSEQ multiplex PCR; TCRdb holds only in-frame clones, not every one. Here the sample spans 380,000 or so clones, approximately 91% being singletons. Sequenced input: PBMCs or T cells enriched from blood (not recorded which). All receptors come from a woman in her thirties or forties with acute COVID-19.

V and J are TRBV11-2 and TRBJ1-1; D gene ambiguous. In germline, CDR1 is SGHAT, CDR2 FQNNGV. V dropped 7 bases and J dropped 7 bases, with 10 bases sitting between them. This CDR3 comprises 11 residues. The CDR3: CASTEVNEAFF. In DNA, the CDR3 is TGTGCCAGCACCGAGGTCAATGAAGCTTTCTTT.

The V and J genes are TRBV4-1 and TRBJ2-1; TRBD2 matches at 8 bases. V dropped 2 bases and J dropped 4; count of bases not matched to a gene: 4. There are 15 residues in the CDR3. Germline values: CDR1 MGHRA, CDR2 YSYEKL. CDR3 amino acids: CASSQPTSGYNEQFF. The CDR3 DNA follows: TGCGCCAGCAGCCAACCAACTAGCGGTTACAATGAGCAGTTCTTC.

CDR3 protein: CASSTTGANTGELFF. The CDR3 region has the DNA TGTGCCAGCTCAACGACAGGGGCGAACACCGGGGAGCTGTTTTTT. V usage is TRBV18 and J usage is TRBJ2-2, with TRBD1 matching 8 bases. There are 15 residues in the CDR3. CDR1 and CDR2 (germline): KGHSH, LQKENI. V trimming: 5 bases; J trimming: 0 bases; junction bases outside the gene matches: 2.

The chain carries TRBV6-5 and TRBJ1-2, with 8 nucleotides matching TRBD1. V lost 5 bases to trimming and J lost 5 bases; unmatched junction nucleotides: 10. Per germline, CDR1 MNHEY and CDR2 SVGAGI. The length of the CDR3 is 15 residues. The CDR3 loop reads CASSKPRDRPYGYTF. The CDR3 bases are TGTGCCAGCAGTAAGCCCCGGGACAGGCCATATGGCTACACCTTC.

This chain uses TRBV3-1 (or the pseudogene TRBV3-2) with TRBJ2-3, with 8 positions matching TRBD2. After removal of 0 bases from V and 1 base from J, the junction contained 6 bases not matched to a gene. Germline loops: CDR1 LGHDT, CDR2 YNNKEL (reference sequence). The CDR3 runs 17 residues. CDR3 sequence (DNA): TGTGCCAGCAGCCAAGATAGGACGGGGGGGGGCACAGATACGCAGTATTTT. Amino acids: CASSQDRTGGGTDTQYF.

The chain employs TRBV5-1 and TRBJ1-1; 7 bases agree with TRBD1. The junction had 10 bases not matched to a gene; V was cut back by 6 bases and J by 2 bases. Germline assignment: CDR1 SGHRS and CDR2 YFSETQ. The CDR3 is 15 amino acids. This CDR3 reads CASTRDGDSNTEAFF. CDR3 nucleotide sequence: TGCGCCAGCACCAGGGATGGGGACAGCAACACTGAAGCTTTCTTT.

The V call is TRBV3-1 (or the pseudogene TRBV3-2), the J call TRBJ1-2; TRBD1 matches 7 bases. V lost 4 bases and J lost 4; bases outside the gene matches: 3. Germline V CDR1 and CDR2: LGHDT, YNNKEL (reference sequence). This CDR3 has 13 amino acids. The CDR3 reads CASSLGQTYGYTF. The CDR3, as DNA: TGTGCCAGCAGCCTGGGACAGACCTATGGCTACACCTTC.

The V call is TRBV6-5, the J call TRBJ2-3; 7 bases line up with TRBD2. V lost 0 bases to trimming and J lost 5 bases; unmatched junction nucleotides: 8. CDR3 length: 16 amino acids. Germline CDR1 is MNHEY and CDR2 is SVGAGI. The CDR3 DNA reads TGTGCCAGCAGTTACTCGTCAAGCGGGGAGATAGATACGCAGTATTTT. Translation: CASSYSSSGEIDTQYF.

V usage is TRBV27 and J usage is TRBJ1-5, with D possibly matching TRBD1 (5 bases). Germline values: CDR1 MNHEY, CDR2 SMNVEV (reference sequence). The length of the CDR3 is 12 residues. Trimming removed 6 bases at V and 9 bases at J, with 12 bases between. The CDR3 DNA sequence: TGTGCCAGCAGCACACCAAGGGGGCCCCAGCATTTT. Residues: CASSTPRGPQHF.

This chain joins TRBV6-5 and TRBJ1-6; a possible D gene is TRBD1 (6 bases). This CDR3 has 14 amino acids. Germline-derived CDR1 and CDR2 are MNHEY and SVGAGI. The V and J ends lost 7 bases and 8 bases respectively, with 15 bases between them. This CDR3 reads CASTRDMDHSPLHF. DNA for the CDR3: TGTGCCAGCACCCGGGACATGGATCATTCACCCCTCCACTTT.

This rearrangement joins TRBV7-2 to TRBJ2-1; 13 bases match TRBD2. The CDR3 is 18 residues long. CDR1 and CDR2 from the germline V gene are SGHTA and FQGNSA. V lost 8 bases and J lost 6; bases outside the gene matches: 16. The CDR3 loop reads CASFRRLAGGLPLNEQFF. The CDR3 coding sequence is TGTGCCAGCTTTAGGAGACTAGCGGGGGGCCTCCCCCTCAATGAGCAGTTCTTC.

V is TRBV19 and J is TRBJ1-2; 9 bases fit TRBD1. The CDR3 totals 16 residues. The germline V gene encodes CDR1 LNHDA and CDR2 SQIVND (reference sequence). J lost 3 bases, V lost 5 bases, and 10 bases had no gene match. The CDR3, as DNA: TGTGCCAGTAGTTCTCTTCCGGGACAGGGAGACTATGGCTACACCTTC. Translated: CASSSLPGQGDYGYTF.

The chain employs TRBV18 and TRBJ2-7, with D possibly TRBD1 on 5 matching bases. Trimming took off 2 bases at V and 3 bases at J, with 14 bases between the two ends. Germline V lookup: CDR1 KGHSH, CDR2 LQKENI. The CDR3 extends over 15 amino acids. CDR3 in amino acids: CASSPLGASGYEQYF. Written as DNA, the CDR3 is TGTGCCAGCTCACCATTAGGGGCATCGGGCTACGAGCAGTACTTC.

The chain carries TRBV19 and TRBJ1-4; TRBD1 agrees at 7 bases. The J segment lost 8 bases and the V segment lost 6 bases, leaving 12 bases of the junction unmatched. Germline CDR1 LNHDA, CDR2 SQIVND (reference sequence). The CDR3 extends over 15 amino acids. The CDR3, as DNA: TGTGCCAGTAGCAGAAGGACAGGAGGGGTGGAAAAACTGTTTTTT. Its protein product is CASSRRTGGVEKLFF.

This clone was seen more than once but under ten times. V usage is TRBV18 and J usage is TRBJ1-3; D is unresolved. CDR1 KGHSH and CDR2 LQKENI come from the germline V gene. The CDR3 runs to 18 residues. Between the trimmed V and J ends, which lost 5 bases and 0 bases, there was a span of 20 bases. DNA of the CDR3: TGTGCCAGCTCATCACTTTTTAGGAGTCCTGGCTCTGGAAACACCATATATTTT. Protein sequence: CASSSLFRSPGSGNTIYF. The complete variable domain, with remaining parts taken from reference TRBV18 and TRBJ1-3, reads NAGVMQNPRHLVRRRGQEARLRCSPMKGHSHVYWYRQLPEEGLKFMVYLQKENIIDESGMPKERFSAEFPKEGPSILRIQQVVRGDSAAYFCASSSLFRSPGSGNTIYFGEGSWLTVV.

CDR3 residues: CAIRRTLNTEAFF. CDR3 nucleotides: TGTGCCATCAGGCGCACCTTGAACACTGAAGCTTTCTTT. This chain connects TRBV10-3 to TRBJ1-1; D not certain. CDR3 length: 13 amino acids. The germline CDR1 and CDR2 sequences are ENHRY and SYGVKD. Trimming removed 6 bases at V and 0 bases at J, with 8 bases between.

This clone has only one observation. This chain connects TRBV15 to TRBJ1-4; D gene unclear. Deletions cut 5 bases from V and 4 bases from J, with 11 bases between. The germline gives CDR1 LNHNV, CDR2 YYDKDF (reference sequence). The CDR3 length is 14 residues. The CDR3, as DNA: TGTGCCACCAGCTCGCAACAAGATAATGAAAAACTGTTTTTT. Its translation is CATSSQQDNEKLFF.

The chain carries TRBV5-1 and TRBJ2-1; no clear D. Between the trimmed V and J ends, which lost 0 bases and 4 bases, there was a span of 5 bases. This CDR3 has 13 residues. CDR1 and CDR2 from the germline V gene are SGHRS and YFSETQ. CDR3 sequence: CASSLEQYNEQFF. CDR3 in DNA: TGCGCCAGCAGCTTGGAACAGTACAATGAGCAGTTCTTC.

This rearrangement joins TRBV2 to TRBJ1-1; no definite D call. The germline V and J ends were trimmed by 4 bases and 2 bases, with 20 bases remaining between them. CDR1 SNHLY and CDR2 FYNNEI come from the germline V gene. The CDR3 covers 17 residues. CDR3 loop: CASSGVPGGSRNTEAFF. The CDR3 region has the DNA TGTGCCAGCAGTGGGGTCCCAGGTGGCAGTAGAAACACTGAAGCTTTCTTT.

The V gene is TRBV30, the J gene TRBJ1-2; 7 bases line up with TRBD1. The germline CDR1 and CDR2 sequences are GTSNPN and SVGIG (reference sequence). CDR3 length: 14 amino acids. V trimming: 4 bases; J trimming: 4 bases; junction bases outside the gene matches: 9. CDR3 protein: CAWKPGQRIYGYTF. DNA for the CDR3: TGTGCCTGGAAACCGGGACAGAGAATCTATGGCTACACCTTC.

The J gene is TRBJ2-1, the V gene TRBV12-3 or TRBV12-4, with a tentative D call TRBD1 (6 bases). CDR3 length: 12 amino acids. V lost 5 bases and J 9 bases, leaving 11 bases between the germline ends. DNA for the CDR3: TGTGCCAGCAGTATTAGCAGGGGTGAGCAGTTCTTC. Translating it yields CASSISRGEQFF.

The CDR3 bases are TGTGCCAAAACTCGAAGGACAGGGAATTGGACTGGGGCCAACGTCCTGACTTTC. Translation gives CAKTRRTGNWTGANVLTF. J is TRBJ2-6 and V is TRBV2, with TRBD1 matching 8 bases. There are 18 residues in the CDR3. The J segment lost 2 bases and the V segment lost 10 bases, leaving 16 bases of the junction unmatched. CDR1 is SNHLY, CDR2 FYNNEI, per germline.

This chain uses TRBV3-1 (or the pseudogene TRBV3-2) with TRBJ1-3; D uncertain. Germline CDR1 reads LGHDT; CDR2 reads YNNKEL (reference sequence). The CDR3 consists of 13 residues. Trimming pared 1 base from V and 3 bases from J, leaving 4 bases between. The CDR3 region has the DNA TGTGCCAGCAGCCAAGTTATTGGAAACACCATATATTTT. Translated: CASSQVIGNTIYF.

This clone appeared once. The chain links TRBV6-5 to TRBJ1-1, with TRBD1 as a possible D gene (5 bases). Germline CDR1 MNHEY, CDR2 SVGAGI. The CDR3 sequence is 14 residues long. V gave up 2 bases and J gave up 1 base, with 8 bases separating them. The CDR3 reads CASSYDRQNTEAFF. The DNA for the CDR3 is TGTGCCAGCAGTTACGACAGACAGAACACTGAAGCTTTCTTT.

The genes are TRBV19 and TRBJ2-5; weak D call: TRBD2 (6 bases). Trimming removed 6 bases at V and 5 bases at J, with 10 bases between. The CDR3 consists of 12 residues. Germline-derived CDR1 and CDR2 are LNHDA and SQIVND (reference sequence). The CDR3 loop reads CASSGGFETQYF. CDR3 DNA sequence: TGTGCCAGTAGCGGGGGTTTCGAGACCCAGTACTTC. The full variable domain, rest sourced from reference TRBV19 and TRBJ2-5, is DGGITQSPKYLFRKEGQNVTLSCEQNLNHDAMYWYRQDPGQGLRLIYYSQIVNDFQKGDIAEGYSVSREKKESFPLTVTSAQKNPTAFYLCASSGGFETQYFGPGTRLLVL.